The source of this T cell receptor beta chain is a study of T-cell reconstitution after alpha-beta-depleted transplantation in children. Trimming removed 8 bases from V and 8 bases from J, with 22 bases in between. Germline lookup yields CDR1 SQVTM and CDR2 ANQGSEA. This CDR3 has 14 residues. This clonotype has just one count. Molecular barcoding with unique molecular identifiers was used for the TCRbeta library. One entry per CDR3 protein, called by TCRdb with MiXCR from the PCR reads. The sample yields 500,000 to 600,000 distinct CDR3 sequences, around a third seen once. V usage is TRBV29-1 and J usage is TRBJ1-5; weak D call: TRBD1 (6 bases). The source is a human donor who donated a stem cell graft to a child with aplastic anemia. Sequenced material: PBMCs from the stem cell graft donor, taken from the stem cell graft. This CDR3 is CSTASGQSGEPQHF. CDR3 in DNA: TGCAGCACCGCCTCCGGACAGTCAGGGGAGCCCCAGCATTTT.